These 10 T cell receptor beta chains were all obtained from the same sample, sequenced in a study of T cells after yellow fever vaccination. TCRdb reanalysed the 5' RACE reads using MiXCR and keeps one entry per CDR3 protein. The sample records about 58,000 distinct CDR3 sequences, approximately 6.1% being singletons. The sequenced sample was PBMCs, either bulk or a sorted T-cell subset (CD4+, CD8+, memory, or dextramer-sorted; not recorded which), obtained on the day of the yellow fever booster vaccination. Receptors originate from a man aged 18 to 29 who received the YFV17D yellow fever vaccine.

This chain links TRBV7-3 with TRBJ2-3; a weak D match, TRBD2 (6 bases). The CDR3 extends over 15 amino acids. Germline V gives CDR1 SGHTA, CDR2 FQGTGA. V gave up 3 bases and J gave up 0 bases, with 10 bases separating them. The CDR3 bases are TGTGCCAGCAGCTTTTTAGGGACTAGCACAGATACGCAGTATTTT. Translated, it gives CASSFLGTSTDTQYF.

The table lists this clonotype with many counts. V gene TRBV6-2 or TRBV6-3 combines with J gene TRBJ2-1; D gene ambiguous. CDR3 length: 13 residues. The germline V gene has CDR1 MNHEY and CDR2 SVGEGT. V was trimmed by 0 bases and J by 10 bases, leaving 10 bases between them. The CDR3 sequence is CASSYSLTREQFF. The CDR3 coding sequence is TGTGCCAGCAGTTACTCGTTGACCCGAGAGCAGTTCTTC.

This clonotype has a count of ten or more. The V call is TRBV3-1, the J call TRBJ2-2; no reliable D call. The CDR3 is 16 amino acids. The germline V gene encodes CDR1 LGHDT and CDR2 YNNKEL (reference sequence). Trimming stripped 3 bases from V and 0 bases from J, with 11 bases between. The CDR3 nucleotides are TGTGCCAGCAGCCAGTCTGGGTTCGCGAACACCGGGGAGCTGTTTTTT. The encoded protein is CASSQSGFANTGELFF.

This clonotype has more than one count but fewer than ten. The chain employs TRBV6-2 or TRBV6-3 and TRBJ1-5; D ambiguous. V dropped 4 bases and J dropped 5 bases, with 18 bases sitting between them. Germline values: CDR1 MNHEY, CDR2 SVGEGT. This CDR3 comprises 16 residues. CDR3 sequence reads: CASSSRRVSWDQPQHF. CDR3 in DNA: TGTGCCAGCAGTTCTCGAAGGGTCAGTTGGGATCAGCCCCAGCATTTT.

The sample holds a few counts of this clonotype. The rearrangement joins TRBV7-3 to TRBJ1-5; D is uncertain. Trimming took 4 bases from V and 5 from J, leaving 9 bases between them. CDR1 is SGHTA and CDR2 is FQGTGA in the germline V gene. This CDR3 contains 13 residues. CDR3 sequence (DNA): TGTGCCAGCAGCTCGGGTGAACATCAGCCCCAGCATTTT. This translates into CASSSGEHQPQHF.

The chain combines TRBV20-1 with TRBJ2-3; no clear D. The germline V gene encodes CDR1 DFQATT and CDR2 SNEGSKA (reference sequence). The germline V and J ends were trimmed by 3 bases and 5 bases, with 3 bases remaining between them. The CDR3 spans 10 residues. The CDR3 sequence is CSASLDTQYF. The DNA of the CDR3 is TGCAGTGCTAGCTTAGATACGCAGTATTTT.

This clonotype was detected many times. The chain recombines TRBV12-3 or TRBV12-4 with TRBJ2-3; no definite D call. The CDR3 is made up of 15 amino acids. The germline V and J ends were trimmed by 6 bases and 2 bases, with 15 bases remaining between them. The CDR3 DNA reads as TGTGCCAGCAGCCACCTTCTGGGGTTCACAGATACGCAGTATTTT. Translating it yields CASSHLLGFTDTQYF.

The CDR3 region is CASSWVSGRQFF. CDR3 DNA sequence: TGTGCCAGCAGTTGGGTCTCCGGGAGGCAGTTCTTC. V gene TRBV6-2 or TRBV6-3 combines with J gene TRBJ2-1, with D perhaps TRBD2 (6 bases). The CDR3 is 12 residues long. Deletions cut 4 bases from V and 12 bases from J, with 13 bases between. The germline gives CDR1 MNHEY, CDR2 SVGEGT.

This clonotype was seen ten or more times. The chain combines TRBV7-9 with TRBJ2-4; D call uncertain. V lost 3 bases to trimming and J lost 3 bases, with 9 bases between them. The germline gives CDR1 SEHNR, CDR2 FQNEAQ (reference sequence). The CDR3 spans 14 residues. The CDR3, as DNA: TGTGCCAGCAGCTTCTTAGAAGGCAAAAACATTCAGTACTTC. Encoded protein: CASSFLEGKNIQYF.

This clonotype has a handful of counts. The V gene is TRBV7-3, the J gene TRBJ2-7; D uncertain. V lost 2 bases to trimming and J lost 0 bases, with 8 bases between them. The germline V gene has CDR1 SGHTA and CDR2 FQGTGA. There are 14 residues in the CDR3. The CDR3 spells CASSLHPGSYEQYF. CDR3 in DNA: TGTGCCAGCAGCTTACACCCAGGCTCCTACGAGCAGTACTTC.